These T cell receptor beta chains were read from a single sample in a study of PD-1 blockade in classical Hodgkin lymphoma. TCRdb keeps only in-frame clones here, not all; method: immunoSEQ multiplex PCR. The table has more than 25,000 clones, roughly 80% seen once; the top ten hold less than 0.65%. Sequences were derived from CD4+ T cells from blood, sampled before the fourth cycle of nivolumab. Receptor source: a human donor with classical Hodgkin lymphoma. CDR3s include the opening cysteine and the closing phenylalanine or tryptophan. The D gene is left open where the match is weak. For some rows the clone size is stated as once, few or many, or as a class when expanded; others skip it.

CDR3 protein: CASSVSTLGSEQYF; CDR3 DNA: TGTGCCAGCAGCGTCAGCACCTTGGGGAGCGAGCAGTACTTC; J gene: TRBJ2-7; CDR3 length: 14; clone size: .; V gene: TRBV9; D gene: .
CDR3 protein: CASSLDRGITYNEQFF; CDR3 DNA: TGTGCCAGCAGCTTGGACAGGGGTATCACCTACAATGAGCAGTTCTTC; J gene: TRBJ2-1; CDR3 length: 16; clone size: .; V gene: TRBV7-9; D gene: TRBD1
CDR3 protein: CASSLGTGGGETQYF; CDR3 DNA: TGCGCCAGCAGCTTGGGGACAGGGGGCGGTGAGACCCAGTACTTC; J gene: TRBJ2-5; CDR3 length: 15; clone size: .; V gene: TRBV5-1; D gene: TRBD1
CDR3 protein: CVTGGAGQPQHF; CDR3 DNA: TGTGTCACAGGGGGCGCCGGTCAGCCCCAGCATTTT; J gene: TRBJ1-5; CDR3 length: 12; clone size: .; V gene: TRBV28; D gene: TRBD1
CDR3 protein: CASRPGGVSTDTQYF; CDR3 DNA: TGTGCCAGCAGACCCGGGGGCGTCTCCACAGATACGCAGTATTTT; J gene: TRBJ2-3; CDR3 length: 15; clone size: .; V gene: TRBV6-5; D gene: .
CDR3 protein: CASSPDSAIDTQYF; CDR3 DNA: TGCGCCAGCAGCCCAGATAGCGCCATAGATACGCAGTATTTT; J gene: TRBJ2-3; CDR3 length: 14; clone size: .; V gene: TRBV5-1; D gene: .
CDR3 protein: CASSLEGLNSPLHF; CDR3 DNA: TGCGCCAGCAGCTTGGAAGGGTTGAATTCACCCCTCCACTTT; J gene: TRBJ1-6; CDR3 length: 14; clone size: few; V gene: TRBV5-1; D gene: .
CDR3 protein: CASSRSKQGEQYF; CDR3 DNA: TGTGCCAGCTCCCGATCGAAACAGGGGGAGCAGTACTTC; J gene: TRBJ2-7; CDR3 length: 13; clone size: .; V gene: TRBV18; D gene: TRBD1
CDR3 protein: CASSGATTNQPQHF; CDR3 DNA: TGTGCCAGCAGCGGAGCAACGACCAATCAGCCCCAGCATTTT; J gene: TRBJ1-5; CDR3 length: 14; clone size: .; V gene: TRBV2; D gene: .
CDR3 protein: CASSPSGGGYYEQYF; CDR3 DNA: TGTGCCAGCTCACCGTCGGGCGGGGGGTACTACGAGCAGTACTTC; J gene: TRBJ2-7; CDR3 length: 15; clone size: .; V gene: TRBV18; D gene: TRBD2
CDR3 protein: CASMWGPGNIQYF; CDR3 DNA: TGTGCCAGCATGTGGGGGCCTGGAAACATTCAGTACTTC; J gene: TRBJ2-4; CDR3 length: 13; clone size: .; V gene: TRBV25-1; D gene: .
CDR3 protein: CATGEEGVWGYTF; CDR3 DNA: TGTGCCACCGGTGAAGAGGGGGTTTGGGGCTACACCTTC; J gene: TRBJ1-2; CDR3 length: 13; clone size: .; V gene: TRBV10-3; D gene: .
CDR3 protein: CASSYSRAAYGYTF; CDR3 DNA: TGTGCCAGCAGTTACTCGAGGGCAGCCTATGGCTACACCTTC; J gene: TRBJ1-2; CDR3 length: 14; clone size: .; V gene: TRBV6-5; D gene: .
CDR3 protein: CASRGGGNQPQHF; CDR3 DNA: TGTGCCAGTAGGGGTGGCGGGAATCAGCCCCAGCATTTT; J gene: TRBJ1-5; CDR3 length: 13; clone size: .; V gene: TRBV19; D gene: .
CDR3 protein: CASSRVGGGSNTGELFF; CDR3 DNA: TGTGCCAGCAGCCGGGTGGGCGGGGGATCGAACACCGGGGAGCTGTTTTTT; J gene: TRBJ2-2; CDR3 length: 17; clone size: .; V gene: TRBV7-9; D gene: TRBD2
CDR3 protein: CASSRTVATNEKLFF; CDR3 DNA: TGTGCCAGCAGTCGGACGGTGGCAACTAATGAAAAACTGTTTTTT; J gene: TRBJ1-4; CDR3 length: 15; clone size: once; V gene: TRBV6-5; D gene: .
CDR3 protein: CASSQAPGSQETQYF; CDR3 DNA: TGCGCCAGCAGCCAAGCCCCAGGGTCCCAAGAGACCCAGTACTTC; J gene: TRBJ2-5; CDR3 length: 15; clone size: .; V gene: TRBV4-1; D gene: .
CDR3 protein: CASTGYGSGANVLTF; CDR3 DNA: TGTGCCAGCACGGGGTATGGCTCTGGGGCCAACGTCCTGACTTTC; J gene: TRBJ2-6; CDR3 length: 15; clone size: .; V gene: TRBV7-6; D gene: .
CDR3 protein: CASSTTGEETQYF; CDR3 DNA: TGCGCCAGCAGCACCACAGGGGAGGAGACCCAGTACTTC; J gene: TRBJ2-5; CDR3 length: 13; clone size: .; V gene: TRBV5-1; D gene: TRBD1
CDR3 protein: CASSPGRTNEKLFF; CDR3 DNA: TGCGCCAGCAGCCCAGGACGGACTAATGAAAAACTGTTTTTT; J gene: TRBJ1-4; CDR3 length: 14; clone size: few; V gene: TRBV5-1; D gene: .
CDR3 protein: CAIRGAGTGELFF; CDR3 DNA: TGTGCCATCCGAGGGGCAGGGACCGGGGAGCTGTTTTTT; J gene: TRBJ2-2; CDR3 length: 13; clone size: .; V gene: TRBV6-6; D gene: .
CDR3 protein: CASSLEGGLSSYEQYF; CDR3 DNA: TGTGCCAGCAGCTTAGAGGGAGGACTGAGCTCCTACGAGCAGTACTTC; J gene: TRBJ2-7; CDR3 length: 16; clone size: .; V gene: TRBV7-9; D gene: .
CDR3 protein: CASSLAGHPMETQYF; CDR3 DNA: TGTGCCAGTTCTTTAGCGGGCCACCCCATGGAGACCCAGTACTTC; J gene: TRBJ2-5; CDR3 length: 15; clone size: .; V gene: TRBV18; D gene: TRBD2
CDR3 protein: CASSWDPIGDTQYF; CDR3 DNA: TGTGCCAGTAGTTGGGACCCCATCGGGGATACGCAGTATTTT; J gene: TRBJ2-3; CDR3 length: 14; clone size: .; V gene: TRBV19; D gene: .
CDR3 protein: CAWSVRRGGGKQPQHF; CDR3 DNA: TGTGCCTGGAGTGTACGCAGGGGAGGTGGAAAACAGCCCCAGCATTTT; J gene: TRBJ1-5; CDR3 length: 16; clone size: .; V gene: TRBV30; D gene: .
CDR3 protein: CASSFSGQGNREQYF; CDR3 DNA: TGTGCCAGCAGCTTTTCGGGACAGGGGAATCGCGAGCAGTACTTC; J gene: TRBJ2-7; CDR3 length: 15; clone size: .; V gene: TRBV7-9; D gene: TRBD1
CDR3 protein: CASSEDSYSLFF; CDR3 DNA: TGCGCCAGCAGCGAGGACAGCTACAGTCTGTTTTTT; J gene: TRBJ1-4; CDR3 length: 12; clone size: .; V gene: TRBV5-1; D gene: .
CDR3 protein: CASKPGRLNSPLHF; CDR3 DNA: TGTGCCAGCAAACCGGGACGTTTGAATTCACCCCTCCACTTT; J gene: TRBJ1-6; CDR3 length: 14; clone size: few; V gene: TRBV2; D gene: .
CDR3 protein: CASSPLPLRSPMNTEAFF; CDR3 DNA: TGTGCCAGCTCACCGCTTCCCCTTCGGAGCCCCATGAACACTGAAGCTTTCTTT; J gene: TRBJ1-1; CDR3 length: 18; clone size: .; V gene: TRBV18; D gene: .
CDR3 protein: CASSEARRAVSNQPQHF; CDR3 DNA: TGTGCCAGCAGTGAAGCGCGTAGGGCTGTTAGCAATCAGCCCCAGCATTTT; J gene: TRBJ1-5; CDR3 length: 17; clone size: few; V gene: TRBV6-1; D gene: .
CDR3 protein: CASSLGTSSGEQFF; CDR3 DNA: TGTGCCAGCAGCTTAGGGACTAGCTCTGGTGAGCAGTTCTTC; J gene: TRBJ2-1; CDR3 length: 14; clone size: .; V gene: TRBV7-6; D gene: TRBD2
CDR3 protein: CSVDWGLPDTQYF; CDR3 DNA: TGCAGCGTTGACTGGGGGTTGCCAGATACGCAGTATTTT; J gene: TRBJ2-3; CDR3 length: 13; clone size: .; V gene: TRBV29-1; D gene: .
CDR3 protein: CASSVTTGTGSGANVLTF; CDR3 DNA: TGTGCCAGCAGCGTGACAACCGGGACAGGGTCTGGGGCCAACGTCCTGACTTTC; J gene: TRBJ2-6; CDR3 length: 18; clone size: .; V gene: TRBV9; D gene: TRBD1
CDR3 protein: CASSRRGGDGTEAFF; CDR3 DNA: TGTGCCAGCAGCCGTCGAGGAGGGGATGGAACTGAAGCTTTCTTT; J gene: TRBJ1-1; CDR3 length: 15; clone size: .; V gene: TRBV7-9; D gene: .
CDR3 protein: CASSFAGDVSYEQYF; CDR3 DNA: TGTGCCAGCAGTTTTGCGGGGGACGTGAGCTACGAGCAGTACTTC; J gene: TRBJ2-7; CDR3 length: 15; clone size: .; V gene: TRBV28; D gene: TRBD2
CDR3 protein: CASSVEGTRDNIQYF; CDR3 DNA: TGTGCCAGCAGCGTAGAGGGGACTAGGGATAACATTCAGTACTTC; J gene: TRBJ2-4; CDR3 length: 15; clone size: .; V gene: TRBV9; D gene: TRBD2
CDR3 protein: CASRLAGGQETQYF; CDR3 DNA: TGCGCCAGCAGACTAGCGGGGGGACAAGAGACCCAGTACTTC; J gene: TRBJ2-5; CDR3 length: 14; clone size: .; V gene: TRBV10-2; D gene: TRBD2
CDR3 protein: CASSIDVRGLSEQYF; CDR3 DNA: TGTGCCAGTAGTATTGACGTCAGGGGACTCTCCGAGCAGTACTTC; J gene: TRBJ2-7; CDR3 length: 15; clone size: .; V gene: TRBV19; D gene: .
CDR3 protein: CASSLRGRVGYTF; CDR3 DNA: TGTGCCAGCAGTTTAAGGGGTAGGGTAGGCTACACCTTC; J gene: TRBJ1-2; CDR3 length: 13; clone size: .; V gene: TRBV28; D gene: .
CDR3 protein: CASSLASGGLNVEQFF; CDR3 DNA: TGTGCCAGCAGCTTGGCCTCCGGGGGACTCAACGTAGAGCAGTTCTTC; J gene: TRBJ2-1; CDR3 length: 16; clone size: .; V gene: TRBV5-4; D gene: .
CDR3 protein: CASSEPGLAGTQFF; CDR3 DNA: TGCGCCAGCAGCGAACCGGGACTAGCGGGAACGCAGTTCTTC; J gene: TRBJ2-1; CDR3 length: 14; clone size: .; V gene: TRBV5-1; D gene: TRBD2